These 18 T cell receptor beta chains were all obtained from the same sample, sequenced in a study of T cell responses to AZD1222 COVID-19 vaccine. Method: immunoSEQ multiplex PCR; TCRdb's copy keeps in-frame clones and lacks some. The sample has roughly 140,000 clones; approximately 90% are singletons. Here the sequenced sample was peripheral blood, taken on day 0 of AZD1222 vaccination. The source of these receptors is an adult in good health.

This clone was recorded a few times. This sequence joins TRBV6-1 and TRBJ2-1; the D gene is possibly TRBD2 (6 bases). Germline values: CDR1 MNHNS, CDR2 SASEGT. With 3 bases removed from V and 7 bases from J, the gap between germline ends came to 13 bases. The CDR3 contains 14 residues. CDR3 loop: CASSELVEGNEQFF. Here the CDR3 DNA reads TGTGCCAGCAGTGAGTTGGTGGAGGGAAATGAGCAGTTCTTC.

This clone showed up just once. CDR3 residues: CATSDGMSGVYNEQFF. The CDR3 region has the DNA TGTGCCACCAGTGATGGGATGTCGGGAGTTTACAATGAGCAGTTCTTC. This chain connects TRBV24-1 to TRBJ2-1; D is perhaps TRBD2 (6 bases). The CDR3 is 16 residues long. The germline V and J ends were trimmed by 3 bases and 4 bases, with 15 bases remaining between them. The germline V gene encodes CDR1 KGHDR and CDR2 SFDVKD.

The CDR3 coding sequence is TGTGCCAGTAGTGGCCGGGACAGACAATACGAGCAGTACTTC. Its protein product is CASSGRDRQYEQYF. This sequence joins TRBV19 and TRBJ2-7, with 7 positions matching TRBD1. The CDR3 runs to 14 residues. With V trimmed by 5 bases and J by 4 bases, 8 bases remained unmatched. Germline CDR1 is LNHDA and CDR2 is SQIVND (reference sequence).

CDR3 DNA: TGTGCCAGCAGCGGGGGTGAGGGTTTGGGCACCGGGGAGCTGTTTTTT. Amino acids: CASSGGEGLGTGELFF. This chain uses TRBV5-4 with TRBJ2-2; TRBD1 or TRBD2 may be the D gene (5 bases each). Germline CDR1 reads SGHNT; CDR2 reads YYREEE (reference sequence). V gave up 4 bases and J gave up 4 bases, with 17 bases separating them. This CDR3 contains 16 residues.

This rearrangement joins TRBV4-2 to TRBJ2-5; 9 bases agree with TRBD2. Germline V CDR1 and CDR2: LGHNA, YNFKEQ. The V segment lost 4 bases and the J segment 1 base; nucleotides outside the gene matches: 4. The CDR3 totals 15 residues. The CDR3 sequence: CASSRQTSGQETQYF. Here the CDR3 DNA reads TGTGCCAGCAGCCGGCAGACTAGCGGCCAAGAGACCCAGTACTTC.

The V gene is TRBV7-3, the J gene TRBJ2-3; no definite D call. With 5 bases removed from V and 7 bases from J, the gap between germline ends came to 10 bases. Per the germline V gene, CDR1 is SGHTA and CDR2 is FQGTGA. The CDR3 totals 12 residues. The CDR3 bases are TGTGCCAGCAGCAGCACTTCCAATACGCAGTATTTT. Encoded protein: CASSSTSNTQYF.

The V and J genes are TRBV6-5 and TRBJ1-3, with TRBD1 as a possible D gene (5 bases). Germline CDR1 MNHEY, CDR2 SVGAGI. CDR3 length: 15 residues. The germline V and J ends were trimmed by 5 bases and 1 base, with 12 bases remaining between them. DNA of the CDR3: TGTGCCAGCAGTACCAGGGATTGGTCTGGAAACACCATATATTTT. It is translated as CASSTRDWSGNTIYF.

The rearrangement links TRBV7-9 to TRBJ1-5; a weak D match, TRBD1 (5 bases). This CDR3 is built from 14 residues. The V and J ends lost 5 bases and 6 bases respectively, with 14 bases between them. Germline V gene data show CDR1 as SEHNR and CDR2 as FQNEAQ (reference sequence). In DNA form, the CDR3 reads TGTGCCAGCAGCAGAGGACGGGGGATTCAGCCCCAGCATTTT. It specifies CASSRGRGIQPQHF. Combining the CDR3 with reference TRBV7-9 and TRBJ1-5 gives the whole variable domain DTGVSQNPRHKITKRGQNVTFRCDPISEHNRLYWYRQTLGQGPEFLTYFQNEAQLEKSRLLSDRFSAERPKGSFSTLEIQRTEQGDSAMYLCASSRGRGIQPQHFGDGTRLSIL.

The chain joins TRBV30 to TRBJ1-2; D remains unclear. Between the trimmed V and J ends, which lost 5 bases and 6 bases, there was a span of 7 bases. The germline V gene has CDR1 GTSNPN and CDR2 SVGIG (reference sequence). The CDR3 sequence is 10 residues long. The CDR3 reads CAWGGNGYTF. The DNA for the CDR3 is TGTGCCTGGGGCGGAAATGGCTACACCTTC.

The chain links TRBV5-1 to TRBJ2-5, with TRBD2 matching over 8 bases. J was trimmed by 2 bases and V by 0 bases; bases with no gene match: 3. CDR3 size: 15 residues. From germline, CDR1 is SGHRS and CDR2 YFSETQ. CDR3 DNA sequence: TGCGCCAGCAGCTTGGCCGTAGCGGGGCAAGAGACCCAGTACTTC. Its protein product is CASSLAVAGQETQYF.

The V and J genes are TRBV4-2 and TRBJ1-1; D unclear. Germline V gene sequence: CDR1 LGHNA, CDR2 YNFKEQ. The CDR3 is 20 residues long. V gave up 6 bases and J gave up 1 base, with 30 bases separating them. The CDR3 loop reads CASRLSRVRNPSKSNTEAFF. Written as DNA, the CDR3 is TGTGCCAGCAGACTAAGTAGGGTAAGGAACCCGTCGAAATCGAACACTGAAGCTTTCTTT.

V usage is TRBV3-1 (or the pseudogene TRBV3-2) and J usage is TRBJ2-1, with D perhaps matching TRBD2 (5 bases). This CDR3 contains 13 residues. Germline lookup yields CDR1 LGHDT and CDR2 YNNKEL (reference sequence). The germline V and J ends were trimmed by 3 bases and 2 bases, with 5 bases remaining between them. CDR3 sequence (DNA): TGTGCCAGCAGCCACGGGACCTACAATGAGCAGTTCTTC. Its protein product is CASSHGTYNEQFF.

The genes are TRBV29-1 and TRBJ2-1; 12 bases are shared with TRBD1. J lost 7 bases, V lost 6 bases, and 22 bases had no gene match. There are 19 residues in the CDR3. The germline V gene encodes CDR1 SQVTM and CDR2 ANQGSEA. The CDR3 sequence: CSVKRDPGQGAFLVNEQFF. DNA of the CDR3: TGCAGCGTCAAAAGGGACCCGGGACAGGGGGCATTTCTCGTGAATGAGCAGTTCTTC.

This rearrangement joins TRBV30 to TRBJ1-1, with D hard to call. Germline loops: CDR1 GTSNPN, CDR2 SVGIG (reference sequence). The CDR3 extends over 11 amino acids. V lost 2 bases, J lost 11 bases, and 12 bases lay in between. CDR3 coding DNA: TGTGCCTGGAGTAACAGAGCTCAGGCTTTCTTT. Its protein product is CAWSNRAQAFF.

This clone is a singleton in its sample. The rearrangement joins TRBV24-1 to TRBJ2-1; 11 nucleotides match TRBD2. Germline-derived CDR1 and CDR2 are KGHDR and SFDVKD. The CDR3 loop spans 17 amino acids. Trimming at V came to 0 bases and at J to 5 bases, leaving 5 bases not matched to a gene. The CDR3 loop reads CATSDLGSGRANNEQFF. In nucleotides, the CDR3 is TGTGCCACCAGTGATTTGGGTAGCGGGAGGGCTAACAATGAGCAGTTCTTC.

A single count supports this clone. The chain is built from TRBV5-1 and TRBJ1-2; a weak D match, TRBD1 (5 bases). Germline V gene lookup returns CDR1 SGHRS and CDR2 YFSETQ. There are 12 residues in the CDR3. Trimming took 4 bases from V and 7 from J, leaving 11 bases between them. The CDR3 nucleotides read TGCGCCAGCAGCAGAGGGGCCGCTGGCTACACCTTC. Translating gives CASSRGAAGYTF.

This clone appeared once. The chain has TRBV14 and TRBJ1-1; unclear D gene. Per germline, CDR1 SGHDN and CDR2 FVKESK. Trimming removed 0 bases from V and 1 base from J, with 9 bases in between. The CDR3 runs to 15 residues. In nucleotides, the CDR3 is TGTGCCAGCAGCCAAGACATCGGCTCGAACACTGAAGCTTTCTTT. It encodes CASSQDIGSNTEAFF.

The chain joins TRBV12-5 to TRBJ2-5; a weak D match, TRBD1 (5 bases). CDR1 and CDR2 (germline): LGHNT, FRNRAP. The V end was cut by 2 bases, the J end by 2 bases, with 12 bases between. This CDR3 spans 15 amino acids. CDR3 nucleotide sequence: TGTGCTAGTGGTTTGTACCTTAGGGGACAAGAGACCCAGTACTTC. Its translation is CASGLYLRGQETQYF.